Listed below are T cell receptor beta chains from one sample, sequenced in a study of blood T cell repertoires in COVID-19. Sequencing used immunoSEQ multiplex PCR; TCRdb keeps in-frame clones, though not all of them. The sample has some 220,000 clones, roughly 89% seen once. Source material: PBMCs or T cells enriched from blood (not recorded which). The origin of the receptors is a woman aged 40 to 49 with acute COVID-19. The CDR3 runs from the conserved cysteine through the conserved F or W. A D gene is named only where the DNA matches it firmly. Clone size is shown for a subset of rows, as once, few, many or a class of expanded clone.

D gene,V gene,CDR3 length,clone size,J gene,CDR3 DNA,CDR3 protein
NA,TRBV7-2,16,many,TRBJ2-1,TGTGCCAGCAGCTCCCGACAGTTAACACCCTACAATGAGCAGTTCTTC,CASSSRQLTPYNEQFF
NA,TRBV7-9,15,NA,TRBJ1-2,TGTGCCAGCAGCTTAGATATTTTAGCTAACTATGGCTACACCTTC,CASSLDILANYGYTF
TRBD1,TRBV12-3/TRBV12-4,13,NA,TRBJ1-2,TGTGCCAGCAGTTTTCAGGGGGCGAATGGCTACACCTTC,CASSFQGANGYTF
TRBD1,TRBV19,16,NA,TRBJ1-1,TGTGCCAGTGGGCTGGGGACAGGGACTTTGAACACTGAAGCTTTCTTT,CASGLGTGTLNTEAFF
TRBD1,TRBV6-5,14,few,TRBJ1-6,TGTGCCAGCAGGGTACAGAGCGAGACAGGGTCCCTCCACTTT,CASRVQSETGSLHF
NA,TRBV6-5,13,NA,TRBJ1-5,TGTGCCAGTTCAGCAGGCGCGCAATCGCCCCAGCATTTT,CASSAGAQSPQHF
TRBD1,TRBV19,16,NA,TRBJ1-2,TGTGCCAGTACCTTATCGGGGGACAGGGCGGCGGTTGGCTACACCTTC,CASTLSGDRAAVGYTF
TRBD2,TRBV7-6,15,NA,TRBJ2-1,TGTGCCAGCAGCTTTGCGGGGGGCTCCTACAATGAGCAGTTCTTC,CASSFAGGSYNEQFF
NA,TRBV28,13,NA,TRBJ1-2,TGTGCCAGCAGTTTCCTGACAAACTATGGCTACACCTTC,CASSFLTNYGYTF
NA,TRBV7-3,18,NA,TRBJ2-2,TGTGCCAGCAGCTTAACCCCCAACAGGTTCCCTGGGGCCGGGGAGCTGTTTTTT,CASSLTPNRFPGAGELFF
NA,TRBV29-1,12,NA,TRBJ1-2,TGCAGCGTTAAACGAGGTAACATTGGCTACACCTTC,CSVKRGNIGYTF
NA,TRBV6-6,14,NA,TRBJ1-5,TGTGCCAGCAGTTGGGACACTCCTGCGCAGCCCCAGCATTTT,CASSWDTPAQPQHF
NA,TRBV4-2,17,NA,TRBJ1-5,TGTGCCAGCAGCCCCGATGTTGGGACTTCGACGTTGCAGCCCCAGCATTTT,CASSPDVGTSTLQPQHF
TRBD1,TRBV18,15,few,TRBJ1-2,TGTGCCAGCTCACCACAGACAGGGGGCGAGGATGGCTACACCTTC,CASSPQTGGEDGYTF
NA,TRBV28,14,NA,TRBJ2-5,TGTGCCAGCAGTTTAGCAAGAGGGTACGAGACCCAGTACTTC,CASSLARGYETQYF
TRBD1,TRBV6-2/TRBV6-3,15,NA,TRBJ2-2,TGTGCCAGCAGTCGGACAGGGTCGCGGGCCGGGGAGCTGTTTTTT,CASSRTGSRAGELFF
TRBD2,TRBV9,21,NA,TRBJ2-3,TGTGCCAGCAGCGTAGCTACGTCAGCAGGACTAGCGCCGTTAAGCACAGATACGCAGTATTTT,CASSVATSAGLAPLSTDTQYF
TRBD1,TRBV9,13,NA,TRBJ1-5,TGTGCCAGCAGCTACGGGGGACAGCAGCCCCAGCATTTT,CASSYGGQQPQHF
NA,TRBV19,13,NA,TRBJ1-1,TGTGCCAGTGAAATACAGGCGAACACTGAAGCTTTCTTT,CASEIQANTEAFF
NA,TRBV27,15,NA,TRBJ2-2,TGTGCCAGCACATCGCAGGGGCTGCACACCGGGGAGCTGTTTTTT,CASTSQGLHTGELFF
TRBD1,TRBV5-6,16,NA,TRBJ1-2,TGTGCCAGCAGCTTGACAGGGGGCCAAGCTAACTATGGCTACACCTTC,CASSLTGGQANYGYTF
NA,TRBV3-1/TRBV3-2,17,NA,TRBJ1-6,TGTGCCAGCAGCACAGAGCAGGATAGCTCCTATAATTCACCCCTCCACTTT,CASSTEQDSSYNSPLHF
NA,TRBV5-5,13,NA,TRBJ1-4,TGTGCCAGCAGCTTGGAGCGGAAGGACAAACTGTTTTTT,CASSLERKDKLFF